The T cell receptor (beta chain) under discussion was sequenced for a study of T cells in Graves' hyperthyroidism and ophthalmopathy (dated by TCRdb to about 2019). Background on the whole study: Peripheral blood was sampled at the time of initial diagnosis, prior to any treatment. TCR V-J signatures able to tell the groups apart were searched for in a discovery cohort of approximately 95 patients, of whom more than 40 had Graves' ophthalmopathy and roughly 58 had stable Graves' hyperthyroidism. Prospective prediction of ophthalmopathy was tested in an independent validation cohort consisting of some 20 hyperthyroidism patients and over 15 patients who later progressed to ophthalmopathy. The 100 or so discovery patients were randomly split 7:3 into training and test sets. In addition, the study compared T-cell repertoires in thyroid tissue and in blood from roughly 6 Graves' hyperthyroidism patients. Once sampling was done, hyperthyroidism patients were given methimazole at a starting dose of 30 mg daily, whereas ophthalmopathy patients were given high-dose intravenous methylprednisolone. The paper reports TCR Vbeta CDR3 sequencing of some 140 peripheral blood samples: approximately 43 ophthalmopathy, 70 to 85 hyperthyroidism and around 17 progressor patients.

What the research found in general, with its limitations: In cross-validation, a model built on a 13 V-J signature told ophthalmopathy apart from stable hyperthyroidism with approximately 90% sensitivity and about 81% specificity, and in testing the same model reached 80%/75%. Most expanded thyroid clonotypes (frequency above 0.001) were also found in blood, which suggests that blood repertoires may mirror thyroid immune responses. During validation, the model predicted progression to ophthalmopathy a median of around 6 months ahead of onset, with 60% to 71% sensitivity and under 85% specificity. No statistical method was used to set the sample size in advance, and investigators knew the group allocation.

The TCR beta CDR3 regions were amplified from RNA transcripts. The TCR CDR3 was subjected to a first round of RT-PCR using the HTBI primer set and the Qiagen OneStep RT-PCR kit. Libraries were constructed in a second round of multiplex PCR, after which size selection and purification were performed. Sequencing of the libraries was done on an Illumina HiSeq2000 using paired-end 100 bp reads. As for how the authors treated the data: SOAPnuke was used to process the raw data, throwing out any read that contained adapters or uncalled bases, had a mean Phred below 15, or lacked an exact constant-primer or identifier match. COPE v1.2.5 was used to merge high-quality paired reads, and clonotypes were defined as unique nucleotide sequences. Clonotypes were aligned to IMGT TRBV, TRBD and TRBJ reference segments using MiTCR v1.1. The analysis included only V-J combinations with a frequency above 0.0001, which together covered 99% to 99.2% of the repertoires. A TCS score was defined as the ratio between F50 (clonal expansion) and ExV (chaos), using BLOSUM62-based TCRdist between CDR3 peptides within each V-J. Welch's t-statistics and random forest reduced 450 to 600 V-J features to 13, which were used in a naive Bayes classifier (R e1071). TCRdb trimmed public reads at Q25 via fastp, called clones via MiXCR and kept in-frame beta chains. Entries are consolidated by CDR3 protein sequence, retaining the most common genes and DNA. Clone size and V and J calls follow TCRdb, not the original study. For this sample the table gives under 450,000 distinct CDR3 sequences, of which roughly 14% were detected only once. The top ten clones comprise around 7% of the sample.

From its cysteine to its phenylalanine, the CDR3 spans 14 amino acids. Only CDR3 DNA is held: 42 bases, read in frame from base 1. CDR1 and CDR2 are drawn from the germline V gene: ENHRY, SYGVKD. Notes on this clonotype: Its antigen has not been determined. A much larger clone differs from this one at a single base, so this may be a read error.

A patient counted as having stable Graves' hyperthyroidism if no progression to ophthalmopathy occurred over 18 months of follow-up. Hyperthyroidism patients were newly diagnosed, had a disease duration of under 2 months, and were aged 18 to 65 years. The study excluded patients with uncontrolled infections, other autoimmune diseases, pregnancy or lactation. Diagnoses were based on clinical symptoms, serum thyroxine and TRAb, thyroid ultrasound and orbital computed tomography. PBMCs were isolated from 10 ml of fresh peripheral blood by Ficoll-Paque density gradient centrifugation. Total RNA was extracted with Trizol reagent, and quality was checked on an Agilent 2100 Bioanalyzer.

Recombination connected TRBV10-3 to TRBJ2-1, and TRBD1 may be the D gene, going by 7 matching bases. Sample: blood. This clonotype was sampled from a woman aged 18 to 35 with Graves' hyperthyroidism. The CDR3 amino acid sequence is: CAIGGGRSYNEQSF. The DNA sequence follows: TGTGCCATCGGAGGGGGCAGGTCCTACAATGAGCAGTCCTTC.